Listed below are T cell receptor beta chains from one sample, sequenced in a study of blood T cell repertoires in COVID-19. TCRdb's table, derived via immunoSEQ multiplex PCR, lists solely in-frame clones and lacks some. The table includes 70,000 or so clones, about 87% detected once. The sample taken for sequencing was peripheral blood. The receptors here all came from a middle-aged man with active COVID-19. Both conserved end residues are trimmed from each CDR3. A D gene is named only where the DNA matches it firmly.

V gene	D gene	J gene	CDR3 protein
TRBV10-2	TRBD1	TRBJ2-2	ASRVSGGYTGELF
TRBV5-6	TRBD2	TRBJ2-1	ASSLAVRAGVNEQF
TRBV6-1	.	TRBJ2-5	ASSEVLGSPETQY
TRBV7-9	.	TRBJ1-4	ASSLDGGVAEKLF
TRBV24-1	TRBD1	TRBJ1-2	ATSDRTGAYGYT
TRBV6-6	TRBD2	TRBJ2-6	ASNSGSFSGANVLT
TRBV5-8	.	TRBJ1-2	ASSLAVLRGNYGYT
TRBV7-6	TRBD1	TRBJ2-3	ASSWRQGAGDTQY
TRBV6-5	.	TRBJ1-1	ASSYSFATEAF
TRBV5-1	TRBD1	TRBJ2-7	ASTWGGTGSTYEQY
TRBV28	.	TRBJ1-1	ASSGRGLRGAF
TRBV5-4	TRBD1	TRBJ2-7	ASSRVSTGSYEQY
TRBV4-2	.	TRBJ1-4	ASSQDPATNEKLF
TRBV7-2	.	TRBJ1-4	ASKGGVWEGEKLF
TRBV5-1	.	TRBJ1-5	ASSLGSGQDQPQH
TRBV14	.	TRBJ1-1	ASKGSGAEAF
TRBV27	TRBD1	TRBJ1-2	ASSPVYPQGAGGYT
TRBV4-3	TRBD2	TRBJ2-3	ASSQDRASGSDTQY
TRBV7-9	.	TRBJ2-2	ASSPGQTTGELF
TRBV28	.	TRBJ1-3	ASSTTGSGNTIY
TRBV7-9	TRBD1	TRBJ1-1	ASWGGRQGSGSYTEAF
TRBV6-2/TRBV6-3	.	TRBJ1-1	ASSPPGNTEAF
TRBV12-3/TRBV12-4	.	TRBJ1-4	ASSGNSNEKLF
TRBV29-1	TRBD1	TRBJ2-2	SVEGGTVNTGELF
TRBV2	TRBD1	TRBJ1-5	ASRRGQGSMSNQPQH
TRBV29-1	.	TRBJ2-4	SVKVGPGKNIQY